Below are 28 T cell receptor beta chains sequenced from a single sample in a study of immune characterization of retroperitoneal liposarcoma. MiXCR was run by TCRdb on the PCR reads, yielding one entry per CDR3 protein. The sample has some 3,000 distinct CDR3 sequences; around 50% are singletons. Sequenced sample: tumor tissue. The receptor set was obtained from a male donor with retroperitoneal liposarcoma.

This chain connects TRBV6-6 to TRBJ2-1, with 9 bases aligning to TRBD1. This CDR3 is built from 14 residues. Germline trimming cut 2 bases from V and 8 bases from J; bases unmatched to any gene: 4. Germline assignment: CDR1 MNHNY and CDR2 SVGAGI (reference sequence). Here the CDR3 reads CASSYRTGEDEQFF. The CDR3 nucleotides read TGTGCCAGCAGTTACCGGACAGGGGAGGATGAGCAGTTCTTC.

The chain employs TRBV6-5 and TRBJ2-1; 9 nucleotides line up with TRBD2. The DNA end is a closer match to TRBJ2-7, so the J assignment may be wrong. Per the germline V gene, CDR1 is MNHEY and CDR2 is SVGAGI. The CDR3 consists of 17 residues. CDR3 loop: CASSYLNLAGPGIEQYF. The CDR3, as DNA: TGTGCCAGCAGTTACCTCAATCTAGCGGGACCCGGGATTGAGCAGTACTTC.

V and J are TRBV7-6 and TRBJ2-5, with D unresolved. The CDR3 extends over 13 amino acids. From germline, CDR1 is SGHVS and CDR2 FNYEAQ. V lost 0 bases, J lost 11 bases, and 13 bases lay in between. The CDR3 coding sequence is TGTGCCAGCAGCTTAGCCGGTCCGGATGAGCAGTACTTC. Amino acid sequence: CASSLAGPDEQYF.

The CDR3 DNA reads TGTGCCAGCAGCGCGACAGGGAACAATGAGCAGTTCTTC. Translating gives CASSATGNNEQFF. V and J are TRBV7-2 and TRBJ2-1; TRBD1 matches at 7 bases. Germline V gene lookup returns CDR1 SGHTA and CDR2 FQGNSA. V gave up 5 bases and J gave up 5 bases; unmatched junction bases: 3. The CDR3 runs to 13 residues.

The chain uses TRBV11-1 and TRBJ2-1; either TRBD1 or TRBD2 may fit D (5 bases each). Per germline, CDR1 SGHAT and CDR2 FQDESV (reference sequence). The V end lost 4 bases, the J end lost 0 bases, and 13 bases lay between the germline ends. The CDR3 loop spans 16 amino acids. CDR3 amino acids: CASSSTKGSSYNEQFF. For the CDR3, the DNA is TGTGCCAGCAGCTCTACTAAGGGGAGCTCCTACAATGAGCAGTTCTTC.

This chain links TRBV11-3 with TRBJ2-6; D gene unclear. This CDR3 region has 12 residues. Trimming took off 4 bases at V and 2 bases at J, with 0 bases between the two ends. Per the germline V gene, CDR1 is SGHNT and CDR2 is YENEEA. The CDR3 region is CASSSGANVLTF. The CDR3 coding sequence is TGTGCCAGCAGCTCTGGGGCCAACGTCCTGACTTTC.

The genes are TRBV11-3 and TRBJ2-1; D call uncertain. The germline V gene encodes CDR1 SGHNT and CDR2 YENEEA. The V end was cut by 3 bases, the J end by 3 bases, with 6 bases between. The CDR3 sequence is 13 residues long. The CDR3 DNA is TGTGCCAGCAGCTTTCAAAACTACAATGAGCAGTTCTTC. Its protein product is CASSFQNYNEQFF.

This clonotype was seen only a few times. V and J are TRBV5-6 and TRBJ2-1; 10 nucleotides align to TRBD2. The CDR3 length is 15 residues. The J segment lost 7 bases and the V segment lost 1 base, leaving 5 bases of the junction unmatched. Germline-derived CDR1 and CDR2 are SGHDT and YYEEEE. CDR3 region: CASSLLAGARNEQFF. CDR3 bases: TGTGCCAGCAGCTTGCTAGCGGGGGCGAGGAATGAGCAGTTCTTC. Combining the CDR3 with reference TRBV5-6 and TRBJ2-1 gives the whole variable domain DAGVTQSPTHLIKTRGQQVTLRCSPKSGHDTVSWYQQALGQGPQFIFQYYEEEERQRGNFPDRFSGHQFPNYSSELNVNALLLGDSALYLCASSLLAGARNEQFFGPGTRLTVL.

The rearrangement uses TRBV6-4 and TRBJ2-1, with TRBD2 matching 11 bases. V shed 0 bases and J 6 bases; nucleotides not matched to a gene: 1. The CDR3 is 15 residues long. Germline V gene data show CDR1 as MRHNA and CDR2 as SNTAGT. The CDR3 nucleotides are TGTGCCAGCAGTGACTCTAGCGGGGGGGCCAATGAGCAGTTCTTC. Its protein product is CASSDSSGGANEQFF.

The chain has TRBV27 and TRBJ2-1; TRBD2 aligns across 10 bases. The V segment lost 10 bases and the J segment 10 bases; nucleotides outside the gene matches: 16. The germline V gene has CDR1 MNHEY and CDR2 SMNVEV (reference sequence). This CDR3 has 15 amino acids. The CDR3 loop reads CATKAGGGSMYEQFF. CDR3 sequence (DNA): TGTGCCACCAAAGCGGGAGGGGGGTCTATGTACGAGCAGTTCTTC.

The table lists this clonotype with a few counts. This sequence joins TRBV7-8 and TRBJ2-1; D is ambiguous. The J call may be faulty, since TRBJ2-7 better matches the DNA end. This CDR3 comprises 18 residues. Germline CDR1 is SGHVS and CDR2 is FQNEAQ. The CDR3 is CASSLVGLTPTKSNEQYF. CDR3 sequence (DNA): TGTGCCAGCAGCTTAGTGGGTCTAACTCCGACCAAGTCAAATGAGCAGTACTTC.

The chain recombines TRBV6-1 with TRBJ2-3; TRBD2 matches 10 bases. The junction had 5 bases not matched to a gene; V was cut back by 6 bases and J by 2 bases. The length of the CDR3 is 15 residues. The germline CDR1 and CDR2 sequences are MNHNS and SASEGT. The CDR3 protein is CASSYGTSDTDTQYF. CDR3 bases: TGTGCCAGCAGCTACGGGACTAGCGACACAGATACGCAGTATTTT.

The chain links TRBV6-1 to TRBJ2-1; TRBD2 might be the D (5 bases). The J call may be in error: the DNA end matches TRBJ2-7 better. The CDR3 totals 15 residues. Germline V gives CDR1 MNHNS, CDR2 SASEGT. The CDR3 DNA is TGTGCCAGCAGTGAAGATGGGAGACCTTCCTACGAGCAGTACTTC. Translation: CASSEDGRPSYEQYF.

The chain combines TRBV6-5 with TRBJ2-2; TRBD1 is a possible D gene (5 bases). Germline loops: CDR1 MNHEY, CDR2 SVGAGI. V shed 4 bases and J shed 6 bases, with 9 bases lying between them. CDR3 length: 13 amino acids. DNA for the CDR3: TGTGCCAGCAGTTCAGGGATCGCCGGGGAGCTGTTTTTT. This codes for CASSSGIAGELFF.

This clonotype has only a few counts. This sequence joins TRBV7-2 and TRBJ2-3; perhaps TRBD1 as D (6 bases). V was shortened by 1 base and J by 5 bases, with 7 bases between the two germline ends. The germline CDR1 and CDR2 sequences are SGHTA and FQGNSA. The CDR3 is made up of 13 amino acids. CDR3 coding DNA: TGTGCCAGCAGCTTAGGCAGGGGAGATACGCAGTATTTT. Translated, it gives CASSLGRGDTQYF.

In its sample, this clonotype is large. CDR3 in amino acids: CASSLGTGVGGANVLTF. The CDR3 DNA reads TGTGCCAGCAGCTTGGGGACAGGGGTGGGCGGGGCCAACGTCCTGACTTTC. The V gene is TRBV7-6, the J gene TRBJ2-6, with TRBD1 identical over 10 bases. This CDR3 region has 17 residues. CDR1 SGHVS and CDR2 FNYEAQ come from the germline V gene. V lost 3 bases and J lost 4; bases outside the gene matches: 6.

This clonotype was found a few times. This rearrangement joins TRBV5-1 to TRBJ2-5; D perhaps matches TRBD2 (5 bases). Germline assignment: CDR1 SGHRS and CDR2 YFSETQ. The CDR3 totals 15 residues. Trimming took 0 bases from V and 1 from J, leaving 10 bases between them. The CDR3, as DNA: TGCGCCAGCAGCTTGGCGGGGTCCCTCCAAGAGACCCAGTACTTC. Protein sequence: CASSLAGSLQETQYF.

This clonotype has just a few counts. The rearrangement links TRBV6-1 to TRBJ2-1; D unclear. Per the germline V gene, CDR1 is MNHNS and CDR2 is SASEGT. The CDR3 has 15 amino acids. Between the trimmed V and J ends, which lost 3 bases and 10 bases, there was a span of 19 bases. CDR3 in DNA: TGTGCCAGCAGTGATAAGTACAGAGGAAAGTACGAGCAGTTCTTC. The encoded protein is CASSDKYRGKYEQFF.

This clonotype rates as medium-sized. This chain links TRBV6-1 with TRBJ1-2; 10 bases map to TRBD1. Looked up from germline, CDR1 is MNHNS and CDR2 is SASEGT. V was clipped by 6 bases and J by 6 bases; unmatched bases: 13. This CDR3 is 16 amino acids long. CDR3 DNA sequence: TGTGCCAGCAGGAACAATCCCGGGACAGGGGTGAATGGCTACACCTTC. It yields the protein CASRNNPGTGVNGYTF.

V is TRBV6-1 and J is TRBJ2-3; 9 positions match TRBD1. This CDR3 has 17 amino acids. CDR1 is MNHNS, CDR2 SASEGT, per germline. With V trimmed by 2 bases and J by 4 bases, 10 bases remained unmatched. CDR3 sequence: CASSEKGGTGFPDTQYF. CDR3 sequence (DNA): TGTGCCAGCAGTGAAAAGGGAGGGACAGGGTTTCCAGATACGCAGTATTTT.

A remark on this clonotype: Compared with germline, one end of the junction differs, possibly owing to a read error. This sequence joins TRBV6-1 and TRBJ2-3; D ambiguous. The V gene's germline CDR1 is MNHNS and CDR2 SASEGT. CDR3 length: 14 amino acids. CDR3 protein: CASTATRATKTQYF. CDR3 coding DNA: TGTGCCAGCACCGCCACCCGGGCCACCAAGACCCAGTACTTT.

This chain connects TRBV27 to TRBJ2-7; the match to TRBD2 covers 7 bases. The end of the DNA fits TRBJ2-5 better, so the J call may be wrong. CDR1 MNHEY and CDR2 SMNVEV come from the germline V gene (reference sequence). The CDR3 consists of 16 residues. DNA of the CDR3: TGTGCCAGCAGTCCCACCTTCGGGGGGTGGCTGGAGACCCAGTACTTC. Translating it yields CASSPTFGGWLETQYF.

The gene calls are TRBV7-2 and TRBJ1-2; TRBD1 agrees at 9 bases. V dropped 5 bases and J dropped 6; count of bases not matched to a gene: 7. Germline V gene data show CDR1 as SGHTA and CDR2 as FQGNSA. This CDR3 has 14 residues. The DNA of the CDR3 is TGTGCCAGCAGCCGGACAGGGGAGTTTGATGGCTACACCTTC. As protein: CASSRTGEFDGYTF.

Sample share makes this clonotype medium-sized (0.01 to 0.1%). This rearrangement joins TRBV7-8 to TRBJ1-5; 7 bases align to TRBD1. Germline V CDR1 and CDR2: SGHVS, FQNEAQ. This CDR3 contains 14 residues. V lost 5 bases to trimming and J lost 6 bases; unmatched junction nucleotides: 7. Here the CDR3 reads CASSPTGFSQPQHF. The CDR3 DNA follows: TGTGCCAGCAGCCCGACAGGGTTCAGTCAGCCCCAGCATTTT. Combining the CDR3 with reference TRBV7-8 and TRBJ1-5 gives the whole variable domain GAGVSQSPRYKVAKRGQDVALRCDPISGHVSLFWYQQALGQGPEFLTYFQNEAQLDKSGLPSDRFFAERPEGSVSTLKIQRTQQEDSAVYLCASSPTGFSQPQHFGDGTRLSIL.

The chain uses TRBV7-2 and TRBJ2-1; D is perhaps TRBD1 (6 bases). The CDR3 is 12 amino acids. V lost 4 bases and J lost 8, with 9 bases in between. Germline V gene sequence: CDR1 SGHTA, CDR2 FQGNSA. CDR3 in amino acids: CASSSQGHEQFF. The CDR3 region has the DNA TGTGCCAGCAGCTCACAGGGACATGAGCAGTTCTTC.

The CDR3 region is CASSHDSSYNEQFF. The DNA of the CDR3 is TGTGCCAGCAGTCACGATAGCTCCTACAATGAGCAGTTCTTC. The J gene is TRBJ2-1, the V gene TRBV27; D is undetermined. CDR1 and CDR2 from the germline V gene are MNHEY and SMNVEV (reference sequence). CDR3 length: 14 residues. The ends were cut back, 5 bases at V and 0 bases at J, with 8 bases in the middle.

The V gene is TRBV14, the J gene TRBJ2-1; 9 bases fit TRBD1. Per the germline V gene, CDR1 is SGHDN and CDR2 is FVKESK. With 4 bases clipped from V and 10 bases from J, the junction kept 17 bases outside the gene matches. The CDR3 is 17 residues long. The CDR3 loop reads CASSLPGQGNPPYEQFF. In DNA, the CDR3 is TGTGCCAGCAGCCTGCCGGGACAGGGAAACCCCCCCTACGAGCAGTTCTTC. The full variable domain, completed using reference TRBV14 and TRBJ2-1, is EAGVTQFPSHSVIEKGQTVTLRCDPISGHDNLYWYRRVMGKEIKFLLHFVKESKQDESGMPNNRFLAERTGGTYSTLKVQPAELEDSGVYFCASSLPGQGNPPYEQFFGPGTRLTVL.

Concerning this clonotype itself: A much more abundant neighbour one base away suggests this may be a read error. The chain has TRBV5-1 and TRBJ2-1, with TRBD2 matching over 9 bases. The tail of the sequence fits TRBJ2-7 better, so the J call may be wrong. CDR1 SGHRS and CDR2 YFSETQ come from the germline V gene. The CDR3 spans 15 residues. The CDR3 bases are TGCGCCAGCAGCTTGGGACTAGCGGAAAACAATGAGCAGTACTTC. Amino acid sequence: CASSLGLAENNEQYF.